The 20 T cell receptor beta chains presented below share a single source sample, sequenced in a study of tumor-infiltrating lymphocytes in primary liver carcinoma (dated by TCRdb to 2017 to 2019). The sample was run on an Illumina HiSeq 2500. TCRbeta-specific cDNA was reverse-transcribed from about 520 ng total RNA using a constant-region primer and ProtoScript II reverse transcriptase. Three nested multiplex PCR rounds, following a slightly modified ARM-PCR procedure, were used to build the TCRbeta libraries. Each of the first two PCR rounds ran for about 10 cycles and used multiplex TRBV1-TRBV30 forward primers together with a Cbeta reverse primer. Through fastp at Q25 and MiXCR, TCRdb rebuilt clones from the public reads, retaining in-frame beta chains. CDR3 protein duplicates are merged, each entry listing the most common genes and DNA. The sample includes about 54,000 distinct CDR3 sequences, with around three quarters observed a single time. Less than 30% of the sample lies in the top ten.

Without any cell sorting, total RNA and DNA were co-extracted from approximately 20-30 mg of bulk tissue using the AllPrep DNA/RNA mini kit. Source material: liver tumor tissue from sampling region 2. In the paper's terms, the cell subset or site label means: tumor region T2, inferior pole. Every receptor here comes from a man between 40 and 49 years old with primary liver carcinoma and hepatitis B virus infection.

The chain carries TRBV28 and TRBJ2-3, with D possibly TRBD2 on 6 matching bases. V gave up 9 bases and J gave up 6 bases, with 19 bases separating them. From germline, CDR1 is MDHEN and CDR2 SYDVKM. There are 14 residues in the CDR3. The CDR3 spells CASWGLGVMDTQYF. CDR3 DNA sequence: TGTGCCAGTTGGGGACTGGGGGTAATGGATACGCAGTATTTT.

This CDR3 reads CASSPTPYRVTESFF. CDR3 bases: TGCGCCAGCAGCCCGACTCCGTACAGGGTCACTGAAAGTTTCTTT. The chain carries TRBV4-1 and TRBJ1-1, with TRBD1 as a possible D gene (6 bases). Germline values: CDR1 MGHRA, CDR2 YSYEKL. V was pared by 4 bases and J by 13 bases, with 25 bases between. CDR3 length equals 15 residues.

The V call is TRBV4-1, the J call TRBJ2-7; D may be TRBD2 (5 bases). The CDR3 is 14 amino acids. The germline V gene has CDR1 MGHRA and CDR2 YSYEKL. Trimming removed 0 bases from V and 10 bases from J, with 16 bases in between. The CDR3 DNA follows: TGCGCCAGCAGCCAAGATTTACCAGCGGAAGATCAGTACTTC. Its translation: CASSQDLPAEDQYF.

The sample holds many counts of this clonotype. The chain employs TRBV7-9 and TRBJ2-3, with 7 positions matching TRBD2. V shed 3 bases, J shed 5 bases, and the junction held 5 bases outside the gene matches. This CDR3 spans 14 amino acids. Germline CDR1 SEHNR, CDR2 FQNEAQ (reference sequence). In DNA, the CDR3 is TGTGCCAGCAGCTTCGGGCGGGAGATAGATACGCAGTATTTT. The encoded protein is CASSFGREIDTQYF.

J is TRBJ2-3 and V is TRBV5-5; D is unresolved. V dropped 0 bases and J dropped 2 bases, with 13 bases sitting between them. Germline V gene lookup returns CDR1 SGHKS and CDR2 YYEKEE (reference sequence). The CDR3 has 16 residues. The CDR3 coding sequence is TGTGCCAGCAGCTTGGATCTATCGGATAACACAGATACGCAGTATTTT. Its protein is CASSLDLSDNTDTQYF.

This clonotype was detected ten times or more. The V gene is TRBV13, the J gene TRBJ1-4; tentative D call: TRBD1 (5 bases). In germline, CDR1 is PRHDT, CDR2 FYEKMQ (reference sequence). V shed 7 bases and J shed 10 bases, with 16 bases lying between them. The CDR3 has 13 amino acids. CDR3 residues: CASKGSTAGKLFF. CDR3 sequence (DNA): TGTGCCAGCAAGGGGTCTACGGCGGGAAAACTGTTTTTT.

Turning to this clonotype: Since the CDR3 does not end with the conserved phenylalanine or tryptophan, this likely comes from a read error. This chain connects TRBV11-2 to TRBJ2-2, with a tentative D call TRBD2 (6 bases). Germline V gene sequence: CDR1 SGHAT, CDR2 FQNNGV. This CDR3 contains 15 residues. The CDR3 coding sequence is TGCGCCAGCCTCCCGCCGGGAGTGTACACCGGGGAGCTGTTTTTA. As protein: CASLPPGVYTGELFL.

The V call is TRBV4-1, the J call TRBJ2-2; D tentatively fits TRBD1 or TRBD2 (5 bases each). In germline, CDR1 is MGHRA, CDR2 YSYEKL. The CDR3 totals 18 residues. Trimming cost V 0 bases and J 3 bases, with 17 bases left between them. This CDR3 reads CASSQDPLQGADTGELFF. The CDR3 DNA reads as TGCGCCAGCAGCCAAGACCCCCTTCAGGGAGCGGACACCGGGGAGCTGTTTTTT.

J is TRBJ2-1 and V is TRBV13; 7 bases fit TRBD1. V trimming: 7 bases; J trimming: 2 bases; junction bases outside the gene matches: 11. From germline, CDR1 is PRHDT and CDR2 FYEKMQ (reference sequence). The length of the CDR3 is 16 residues. CDR3 residues: CASTPRGQTPYNEQFF. CDR3 DNA: TGTGCCAGCACACCAAGGGGACAGACTCCCTACAATGAGCAGTTCTTC.

This clonotype was seen at least ten times. The V gene is TRBV28, the J gene TRBJ1-4; 12 bases are a match to TRBD1. The CDR3 consists of 16 residues. The germline gives CDR1 MDHEN, CDR2 SYDVKM. The ends lost 6 bases at V and 5 bases at J; junction bases unmatched: 7. CDR3 coding DNA: TGTGCCAGCAGCTCCGGGACAGGGGGCATCAATGAAAAACTGTTTTTT. It is translated as CASSSGTGGINEKLFF.

The V gene is TRBV5-6, the J gene TRBJ2-7; perhaps TRBD2 as D (6 bases). This CDR3 region has 14 residues. V lost 10 bases to trimming and J lost 5 bases, with 22 bases between them. Per the germline V gene, CDR1 is SGHDT and CDR2 is YYEEEE. CDR3 in amino acids: CARTRGRRAHEQYF. The DNA for the CDR3 is TGTGCCCGCACCCGCGGACGGAGGGCCCACGAGCAGTACTTC.

There are a few counts of this clonotype. Sequence at one end of the junction differs from germline and may be a read error. This sequence joins TRBV4-2 and TRBJ2-1; 7 bases are shared with TRBD2. This CDR3 is 14 amino acids long. Germline CDR1 LGHNA, CDR2 YNFKEQ. CDR3 bases: TGTGCCAGTAGCCAAGCGGGACCCGATGATGAGCAGTTGTTC. Protein: CASSQAGPDDEQLF.

The rearrangement uses TRBV12-3 or TRBV12-4 and TRBJ2-3; possibly TRBD1 for D (5 bases). V was trimmed by 7 bases and J by 2 bases, leaving 16 bases between them. This CDR3 is built from 15 residues. The CDR3 nucleotides read TGTGCCAGCACCCAGGTAACGGACACCACAGATACGCAGTATTTT. Protein product: CASTQVTDTTDTQYF.

A word on this clonotype: One end of the junction does not line up with germline, which may come from a read error. The chain employs TRBV6-1 and TRBJ2-5; D is undetermined. Germline CDR1 and CDR2: MNHNS and SASEGT. This CDR3 is 14 amino acids long. In DNA, the CDR3 is TGTGCCAGCAGCGAAGGTGCAAGTCTGGAGACCCAGTACTTC. Encoded protein: CASSEGASLETQYF.

CDR3 bases: TGTGCCATCTCCCGCCAATTCGTCTACGAGAAATACTTC. This sequence encodes CAISRQFVYEKYF. V gene TRBV28 combines with J gene TRBJ2-7; no clear D. Per germline, CDR1 MDHEN and CDR2 SYDVKM. V dropped 10 bases and J dropped 13 bases, with 26 bases sitting between them. There are 13 residues in the CDR3.

CDR3 nucleotides: TGTGCCAGCAGTTTATGGACAGGTACTAACATAGATACGCAGTATTTT. Translating it yields CASSLWTGTNIDTQYF. The chain combines TRBV28 with TRBJ2-3, with TRBD1 as a possible D gene (6 bases). This CDR3 has 16 residues. Trimming left V 0 bases short and J 5 bases short, with 15 bases between. Germline CDR1 and CDR2: MDHEN and SYDVKM.

With regard to this clonotype: The junction departs from the called germline gene at one end, perhaps through a read error. The rearrangement links TRBV11-2 to TRBJ2-3; the match to TRBD2 covers 9 bases. The CDR3 length is 16 residues. CDR1 and CDR2 (germline): SGHAT, FQNNGV. CDR3 sequence reads: CANSPMTSGGTDTQYF. The CDR3 coding sequence is TGTGCCAACAGCCCCATGACTAGCGGCGGCACAGATACGCAGTATTTT.

Note on this clonotype: One end of the junction does not line up with germline, which may come from a read error. This rearrangement joins TRBV11-2 to TRBJ2-1; TRBD2 aligns across 8 bases. In germline, CDR1 is SGHAT, CDR2 FQNNGV. The CDR3 sequence is 14 residues long. CDR3 bases: TGTACCAGTAGCCAGACTAGCGTGTACAATGAGCAGATCTTC. Its protein is CTSSQTSVYNEQIF.

Details on this clonotype: Compared with germline, one end of the junction differs, possibly owing to a read error. The chain couples TRBV4-2 to TRBJ1-5; D gene unclear. The V gene's germline CDR1 is LGHNA and CDR2 YNFKEQ. The CDR3 contains 14 residues. In DNA form, the CDR3 reads TGTGCCAGCAACCAAATAGAGACGCGGCAGCCCCAGCGTTTT. It translates to CASNQIETRQPQRF.

This clonotype has a single count. It is likely a read error, because the conserved phenylalanine at the end of the CDR3 is missing. CDR3 loop: CASSQEQGANEQFL. CDR3 coding DNA: TGTGCCAGCAGTCAAGAGCAGGGGGCGAATGAGCAGTTCTTA. The chain combines TRBV14 with TRBJ2-1, with TRBD1 identical over 8 bases. This CDR3 is 14 amino acids long. Germline assignment: CDR1 SGHDN and CDR2 FVKESK.